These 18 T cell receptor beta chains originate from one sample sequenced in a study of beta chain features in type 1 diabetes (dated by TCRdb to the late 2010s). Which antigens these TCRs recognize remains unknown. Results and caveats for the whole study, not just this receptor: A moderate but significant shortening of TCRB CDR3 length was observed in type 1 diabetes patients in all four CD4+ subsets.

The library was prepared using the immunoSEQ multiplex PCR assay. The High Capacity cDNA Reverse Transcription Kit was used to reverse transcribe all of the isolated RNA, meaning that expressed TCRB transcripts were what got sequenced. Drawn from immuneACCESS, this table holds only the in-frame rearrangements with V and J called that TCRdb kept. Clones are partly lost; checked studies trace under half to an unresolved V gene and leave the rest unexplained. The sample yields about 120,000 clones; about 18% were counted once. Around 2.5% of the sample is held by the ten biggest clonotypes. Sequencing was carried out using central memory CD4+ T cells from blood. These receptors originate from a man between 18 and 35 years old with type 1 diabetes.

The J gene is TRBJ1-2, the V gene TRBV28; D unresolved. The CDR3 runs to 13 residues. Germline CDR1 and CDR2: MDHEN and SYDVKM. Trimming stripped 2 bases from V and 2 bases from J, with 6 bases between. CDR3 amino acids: CASSLPGNYGYTF. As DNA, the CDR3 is TGTGCCAGCAGTTTACCGGGGAACTATGGCTACACCTTC.

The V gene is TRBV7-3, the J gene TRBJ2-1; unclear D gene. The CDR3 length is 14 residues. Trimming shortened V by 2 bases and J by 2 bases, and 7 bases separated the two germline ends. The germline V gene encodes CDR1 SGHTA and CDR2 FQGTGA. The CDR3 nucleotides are TGTGCCAGCAGCTTATCGACAACCTACAATGAGCAGTTCTTC. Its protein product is CASSLSTTYNEQFF.

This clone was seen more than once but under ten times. The CDR3 DNA follows: TGCAGCGTTGGAAGGTCTAGCCTTCCTACAGATACGCAGTATTTT. It encodes CSVGRSSLPTDTQYF. This chain joins TRBV29-1 and TRBJ2-3, with D possibly TRBD2 on 5 matching bases. Looked up from germline, CDR1 is SQVTM and CDR2 is ANQGSEA. Trimming shortened V by 4 bases and J by 3 bases, and 17 bases separated the two germline ends. This CDR3 has 15 amino acids.

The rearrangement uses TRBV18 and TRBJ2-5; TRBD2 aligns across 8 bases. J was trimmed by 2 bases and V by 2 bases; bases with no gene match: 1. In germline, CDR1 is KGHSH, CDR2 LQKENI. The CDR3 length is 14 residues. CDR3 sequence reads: CASSPGLAQETQYF. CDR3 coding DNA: TGTGCCAGCTCACCAGGACTAGCACAAGAGACCCAGTACTTC.

The CDR3: CASSRQGANEQYF. The CDR3 DNA follows: TGCGCCAGCAGCCGACAGGGGGCCAACGAGCAGTACTTC. J is TRBJ2-7 and V is TRBV5-1; 10 positions match TRBD1. Germline CDR1 SGHRS, CDR2 YFSETQ. This CDR3 has 13 amino acids. V shed 4 bases, J shed 5 bases, and the junction held 3 bases outside the gene matches.

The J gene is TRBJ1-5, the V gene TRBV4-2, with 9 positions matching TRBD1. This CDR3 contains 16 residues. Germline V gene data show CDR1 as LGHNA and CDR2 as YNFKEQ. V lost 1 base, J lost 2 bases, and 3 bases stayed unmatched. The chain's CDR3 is CASSQGRDRGNQPQHF. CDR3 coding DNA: TGTGCCAGCAGCCAAGGTCGGGACAGGGGCAATCAGCCCCAGCATTTT.

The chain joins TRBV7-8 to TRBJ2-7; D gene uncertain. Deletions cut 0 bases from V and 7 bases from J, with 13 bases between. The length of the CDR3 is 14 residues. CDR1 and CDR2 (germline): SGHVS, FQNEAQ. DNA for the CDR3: TGTGCCAGCAGCTTAGCGCTTTCCCCTGGGGAGCAGTACTTC. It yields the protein CASSLALSPGEQYF.

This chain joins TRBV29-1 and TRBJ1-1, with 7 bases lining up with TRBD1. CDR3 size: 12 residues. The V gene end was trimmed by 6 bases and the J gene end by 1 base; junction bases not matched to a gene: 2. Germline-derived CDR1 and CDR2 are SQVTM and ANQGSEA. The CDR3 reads CSVGQPNTEAFF. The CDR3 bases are TGCAGCGTGGGACAGCCGAACACTGAAGCTTTCTTT.

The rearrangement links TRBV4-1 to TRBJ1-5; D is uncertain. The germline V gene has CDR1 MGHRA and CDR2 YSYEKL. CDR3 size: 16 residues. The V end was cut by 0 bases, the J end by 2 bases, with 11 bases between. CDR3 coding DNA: TGCGCCAGCAGCCAAGATCACCGCGGAGGCAATCAGCCCCAGCATTTT. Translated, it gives CASSQDHRGGNQPQHF.

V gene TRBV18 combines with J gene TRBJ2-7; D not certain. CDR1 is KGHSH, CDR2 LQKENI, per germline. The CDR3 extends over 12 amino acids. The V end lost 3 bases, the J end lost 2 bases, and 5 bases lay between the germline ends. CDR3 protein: CASSPQPYEQYF. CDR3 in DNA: TGTGCCAGCTCACCCCAACCCTACGAGCAGTACTTC.

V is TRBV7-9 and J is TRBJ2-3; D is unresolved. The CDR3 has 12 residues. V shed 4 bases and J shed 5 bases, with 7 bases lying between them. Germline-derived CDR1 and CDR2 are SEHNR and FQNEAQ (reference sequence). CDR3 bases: TGTGCCAGCAGCTCATCCCGAGATACGCAGTATTTT. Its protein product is CASSSSRDTQYF.

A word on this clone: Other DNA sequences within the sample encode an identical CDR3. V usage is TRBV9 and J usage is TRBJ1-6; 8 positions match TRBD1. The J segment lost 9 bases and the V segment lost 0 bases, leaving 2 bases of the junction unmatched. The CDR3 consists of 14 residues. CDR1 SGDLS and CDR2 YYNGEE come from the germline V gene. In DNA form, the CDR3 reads TGTGCCAGCAGCGTAGGACAGGGGAGTTCACCCCTCCACTTT. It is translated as CASSVGQGSSPLHF.

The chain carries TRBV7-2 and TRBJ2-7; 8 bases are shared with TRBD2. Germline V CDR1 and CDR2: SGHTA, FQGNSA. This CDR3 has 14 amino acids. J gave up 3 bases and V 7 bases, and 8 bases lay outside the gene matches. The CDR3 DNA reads TGTGCCAGCACCCTCGGGGGGGCGAACTACGAGCAGTACTTC. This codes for CASTLGGANYEQYF.

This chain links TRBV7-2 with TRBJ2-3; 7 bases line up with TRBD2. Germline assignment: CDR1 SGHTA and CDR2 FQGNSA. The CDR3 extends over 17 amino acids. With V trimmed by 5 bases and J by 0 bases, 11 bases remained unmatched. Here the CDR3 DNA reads TGTGCCAGCAGCCCCCTGTTAATTAGCGGGAGCACAGATACGCAGTATTTT. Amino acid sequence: CASSPLLISGSTDTQYF.

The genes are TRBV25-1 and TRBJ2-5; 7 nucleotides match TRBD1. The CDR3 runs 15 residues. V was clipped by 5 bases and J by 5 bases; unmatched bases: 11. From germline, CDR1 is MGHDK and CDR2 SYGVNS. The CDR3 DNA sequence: TGTGCCAGCAGTAAAGGGACAGTTGCAGGGGAGACCCAGTACTTC. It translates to CASSKGTVAGETQYF.

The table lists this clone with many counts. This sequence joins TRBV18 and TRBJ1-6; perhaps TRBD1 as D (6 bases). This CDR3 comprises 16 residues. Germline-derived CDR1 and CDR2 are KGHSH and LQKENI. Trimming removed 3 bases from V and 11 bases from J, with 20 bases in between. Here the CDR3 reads CASSPSSQGRGAPLHF. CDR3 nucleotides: TGTGCCAGCTCACCTTCCTCCCAGGGGCGCGGGGCACCCCTCCACTTT.

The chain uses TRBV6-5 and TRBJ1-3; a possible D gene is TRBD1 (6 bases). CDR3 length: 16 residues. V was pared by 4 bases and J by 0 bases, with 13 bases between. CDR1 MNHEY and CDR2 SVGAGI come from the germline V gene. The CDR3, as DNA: TGTGCCAGCAGTTCTTACAGGGCTTTCTCTGGAAACACCATATATTTT. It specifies CASSSYRAFSGNTIYF.

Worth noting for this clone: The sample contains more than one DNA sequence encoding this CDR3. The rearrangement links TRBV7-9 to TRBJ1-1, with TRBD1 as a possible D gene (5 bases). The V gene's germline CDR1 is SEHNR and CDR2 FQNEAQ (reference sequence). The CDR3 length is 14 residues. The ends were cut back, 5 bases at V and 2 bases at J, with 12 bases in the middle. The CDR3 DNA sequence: TGTGCCAGCAGCCTTGGGGGAGGCAACACTGAAGCTTTCTTT. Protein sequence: CASSLGGGNTEAFF.